This paragraph covers one TCR beta chain sequence. The sample is drawn from a study of blood T cell repertoires in COVID-19. Across the whole study: From the United States, Italy and Spain came samples of acute and convalescent COVID-19. The analysed material was cDNA or gDNA that came from T cells, B-cell-depleted T cells, or PBMCs.

This CDR3 comprises 18 residues. Between the trimmed V and J ends, which lost 3 bases and 0 bases, there was a span of 21 bases. Germline V lookup: CDR1 SGDLS, CDR2 YYNGEE. Methods used by the authors: Reference gene primer amplification gave nucleated cell count estimates. TCRdb's table, derived via immunoSEQ multiplex PCR, lists solely in-frame clones and lacks some. The DNA gave D and trimming, while V, J and clone size come from that table. The sample holds fewer than 250,000 clones, around 90% seen once. While infection was still active, Seattle patients were enrolled and then followed longitudinally.

The chain is built from TRBV9 and TRBJ1-1, with D possibly being TRBD1 (5 bases). This TCR was recovered from a man aged 25 to 45 with COVID-19, enrolled during active disease. Sequenced sample: peripheral blood. The CDR3 DNA reads TGTGCCAGCAGCGGAGAGGTAGGCGGTGGCAGGGTGAACACTGAAGCTTTCTTT. Translated, it gives CASSGEVGGGRVNTEAFF. Full variable domain (remainder filled in from reference TRBV9 and TRBJ1-1): DSGVTQTPKHLITATGQRVTLRCSPRSGDLSVYWYQQSLDQGLQFLIQYYNGEERAKGNILERFSAQQFPDLHSELNLSSLELGDSALYFCASSGEVGGGRVNTEAFFGQGTRLTVV.